A single sample is the source of the 27 T cell receptor beta chains below, sequenced in a study of CD8 T cells in Susac syndrome. An input of about 0.45 to 1 ug of RNA was subjected to reverse transcription using random hexamers. MiXCR was run by TCRdb on the immunoSEQ multiplex PCR reads, yielding one entry per CDR3 protein. The sample has roughly 200,000 distinct CDR3 sequences; around 94% are singletons. The source material was CD4+ T cells from PBMCs. The source of these receptors is a human donor with Susac syndrome.

The chain joins TRBV5-1 to TRBJ2-1, with D unresolved. Germline V CDR1 and CDR2: SGHRS, YFSETQ. V lost 0 bases and J lost 0, with 7 bases in between. The CDR3 has 15 residues. The CDR3 DNA reads as TGCGCCAGCAGCTTGGCTCAAGGCTCCTACAATGAGCAGTTCTTC. This gives the protein CASSLAQGSYNEQFF.

The genes are TRBV20-1 and TRBJ2-1; 7 bases are shared with TRBD2. The CDR3 is 16 residues long. The J segment lost 0 bases and the V segment lost 0 bases, leaving 5 bases of the junction unmatched. Germline V CDR1 and CDR2: DFQATT, SNEGSKA (reference sequence). The DNA for the CDR3 is TGCAGTGCTAGAGATGGCCTAGCGGACTCCTACAATGAGCAGTTCTTC. Translating gives CSARDGLADSYNEQFF.

V usage is TRBV5-1 and J usage is TRBJ2-1, with 8 bases lining up with TRBD2. The CDR3 totals 15 residues. The V gene's germline CDR1 is SGHRS and CDR2 YFSETQ. The V segment lost 2 bases and the J segment 6 bases; nucleotides outside the gene matches: 7. For the CDR3, the DNA is TGCGCCAGCAGCTTTAGTAGCGGGATTGGCAATGAGCAGTTCTTC. Translation: CASSFSSGIGNEQFF. The variable domain in full, completed from reference TRBV5-1 and TRBJ2-1, reads KAGVTQTPRYLIKTRGQQVTLSCSPISGHRSVSWYQQTPGQGLQFLFEYFSETQRNKGNFPGRFSGRQFSNSRSEMNVSTLELGDSALYLCASSFSSGIGNEQFFGPGTRLTVL.

The chain combines TRBV19 with TRBJ2-3, with 9 bases fitting TRBD2. CDR3 length: 14 amino acids. V shed 7 bases, J shed 4 bases, and the junction held 6 bases outside the gene matches. Per germline, CDR1 LNHDA and CDR2 SQIVND (reference sequence). The CDR3 DNA follows: TGTGCCAGTACGGTAGCGGGGGACGCAGATACGCAGTATTTT. This sequence encodes CASTVAGDADTQYF.

This clonotype was detected only once. The V and J genes are TRBV6-6 and TRBJ2-2; 14 positions match TRBD2. Germline CDR1 is MNHNY and CDR2 is SVGAGI (reference sequence). Trimming took 4 bases from V and 6 from J; bases not matched to a gene: 1. The CDR3 is 15 residues long. As DNA, the CDR3 is TGTGCCAGCAGTTTGGGACTAGCGGGGGCCGGGGAGCTGTTTTTT. Its translation: CASSLGLAGAGELFF.

Turning to this clonotype: Because it lacks the conserved phenylalanine or tryptophan at the end, this CDR3 is likely a read error. The V gene is TRBV20-1, the J gene TRBJ1-2; D gene unclear. CDR1 and CDR2 from the germline V gene are DFQATT and SNEGSKA (reference sequence). Trimming stripped 0 bases from V and 4 bases from J, with 6 bases between. This CDR3 has 12 residues. CDR3: CSARDRTYGYTS. The DNA for the CDR3 is TGCAGTGCTAGAGACAGGACCTATGGCTACACCTCC.

This chain connects TRBV20-1 to TRBJ1-5; D is undetermined. Between the trimmed V and J ends, which lost 7 bases and 1 base, there was a span of 14 bases. The germline V gene encodes CDR1 DFQATT and CDR2 SNEGSKA (reference sequence). The CDR3 consists of 14 residues. The CDR3 sequence is CSVGYRRSNQPQHF. The CDR3, as DNA: TGCAGTGTTGGATACCGGAGGAGCAATCAGCCCCAGCATTTT.

The chain employs TRBV3-1 and TRBJ2-1, with a possible D match to TRBD2 (7 bases). The CDR3 runs 15 residues. The germline V gene has CDR1 LGHDT and CDR2 YNNKEL (reference sequence). V was clipped by 4 bases and J by 2 bases, with 12 bases between them. The CDR3 loop reads CASSRGGGPYNEQFF. The CDR3 DNA reads TGTGCCAGCAGCCGTGGGGGGGGGCCCTACAATGAGCAGTTCTTC.

As to this clonotype: Its ends do not fully match the called genes, so a read error is possible. The rearrangement joins TRBV15 to TRBJ2-5; 7 bases align to TRBD2. Germline assignment: CDR1 LNHNV and CDR2 YYDKDF (reference sequence). The CDR3 runs 16 residues. CDR3 sequence reads: CAASRVGGGPEGTQYF. The DNA for the CDR3 is TGTGCCGCCAGCAGAGTGGGGGGAGGGCCGGAGGGGACCCAGTACTTC.

For this clonotype: One end of the junction fails to match germline, which may point to a read error. The rearrangement links TRBV2 to TRBJ2-2; 9 bases are shared with TRBD2. The CDR3 is 15 residues long. Germline CDR1 reads SNHLY; CDR2 reads FYNNEI. The chain's CDR3 is CASREAGGLPGELFF. The CDR3 DNA reads TGTGCCAGCAGGGAAGCGGGAGGTCTTCCCGGGGAGCTGTTTTTT.

In its sample, this clonotype was seen once. The chain links TRBV28 to TRBJ2-3; TRBD2 agrees at 13 bases. Germline trimming cut 5 bases from V and 3 bases from J; bases unmatched to any gene: 5. Germline CDR1 is MDHEN and CDR2 is SYDVKM. The CDR3 is 16 amino acids. The CDR3 sequence: CASSKLAGGSTDTQYF. CDR3 bases: TGTGCCAGCAGTAAACTAGCGGGAGGGAGTACAGATACGCAGTATTTT.

The rearrangement uses TRBV12-3 or TRBV12-4 and TRBJ1-2; D is undetermined. CDR3 length equals 15 residues. Trimming removed 7 bases from V and 9 bases from J, with 24 bases in between. This CDR3 reads CASNPSANVQSRYTF. The CDR3 DNA follows: TGTGCCAGCAATCCCTCGGCGAATGTTCAGTCCCGCTACACCTTC.

This clonotype appeared once. This chain connects TRBV7-2 to TRBJ1-1; TRBD1 agrees at 8 bases. The CDR3 is made up of 16 amino acids. V gave up 0 bases and J gave up 7 bases; unmatched junction bases: 10. Germline V gene data show CDR1 as SGHTA and CDR2 as FQGNSA. CDR3: CASSLAPVGQGHEAFF. The CDR3 DNA reads as TGTGCCAGCAGCTTAGCCCCCGTCGGACAGGGACATGAAGCTTTCTTT.

This clonotype was counted a single time. This chain links TRBV25-1 with TRBJ2-3; D might be TRBD1 or TRBD2, each matching 6 bases. In germline, CDR1 is MGHDK, CDR2 SYGVNS. The CDR3 is 16 amino acids. V was shortened by 5 bases and J by 6 bases, with 21 bases between the two germline ends. This chain's CDR3 is CASSPLGAGRADTQYF. The DNA for the CDR3 is TGTGCCAGCAGTCCCCTGGGGGCGGGGCGTGCCGATACGCAGTATTTT.

V gene TRBV5-4 combines with J gene TRBJ1-2; D not resolved. The germline V and J ends were trimmed by 5 bases and 2 bases, with 13 bases remaining between them. Germline CDR1 SGHNT, CDR2 YYREEE (reference sequence). The CDR3 sequence is 14 residues long. This CDR3 reads CASRKSVGNYGYTF. In nucleotides, the CDR3 is TGTGCCAGCAGGAAAAGCGTGGGGAACTATGGCTACACCTTC.

The CDR3 loop is CAWRGRSGRDNEQFF. The DNA of the CDR3 is TGTGCCTGGAGGGGAAGGAGCGGGAGGGACAATGAGCAGTTCTTC. The chain couples TRBV30 to TRBJ2-1; 10 nucleotides line up with TRBD2. V shed 3 bases, J shed 5 bases, and the junction held 7 bases outside the gene matches. Germline CDR1 GTSNPN, CDR2 SVGIG (reference sequence). The CDR3 covers 15 residues.

This clonotype was picked up a small number of times. Here the CDR3 reads CASSVGPNTEAFF. The CDR3 DNA is TGTGCCAGCAGCGTAGGCCCGAACACTGAAGCTTTCTTT. The chain couples TRBV9 to TRBJ1-1; D unclear. V gave up 0 bases and J gave up 1 base, with 4 bases separating them. Germline V gives CDR1 SGDLS, CDR2 YYNGEE. The CDR3 covers 13 residues.

This clonotype was seen just once. The chain combines TRBV15 with TRBJ1-5; weak D call: TRBD1 (6 bases). Per the germline V gene, CDR1 is LNHNV and CDR2 is YYDKDF (reference sequence). The CDR3 contains 14 residues. V was pared by 3 bases and J by 7 bases, with 13 bases between. The CDR3 reads CATSRGGREQPQHF. The CDR3 region has the DNA TGTGCCACCAGCAGGGGGGGCAGGGAGCAGCCCCAGCATTTT.

This clonotype was seen more than once but under ten times. The chain joins TRBV28 to TRBJ2-5; maybe TRBD1 (5 bases). This CDR3 contains 12 residues. The ends were cut back, 8 bases at V and 2 bases at J, with 9 bases in the middle. The germline CDR1 and CDR2 sequences are MDHEN and SYDVKM. The CDR3 loop reads CASFSGQETQYF. DNA for the CDR3: TGTGCCAGCTTTTCAGGGCAAGAGACCCAGTACTTC.

The V gene is TRBV29-1, the J gene TRBJ2-3, with TRBD1 identical over 7 bases. The CDR3 totals 16 residues. Unmatched junction bases numbered 13, after V lost 5 bases and J lost 2 bases. Germline lookup yields CDR1 SQVTM and CDR2 ANQGSEA. The CDR3 is CSVNPLTGNPTDTQYF. The CDR3 bases are TGCAGCGTTAACCCCTTGACAGGGAATCCCACAGATACGCAGTATTTT.

This chain connects TRBV25-1 to TRBJ2-1; TRBD1 matches at 8 bases. Per germline, CDR1 MGHDK and CDR2 SYGVNS. V gave up 5 bases and J gave up 6 bases; unmatched junction bases: 3. The CDR3 is 13 amino acids. DNA of the CDR3: TGTGCCAGCAGTCAACAGGGGGGCAATGAGCAGTTCTTC. Its translation is CASSQQGGNEQFF. Full variable domain (missing parts from reference TRBV25-1 and TRBJ2-1): EADIYQTPRYLVIGTGKKITLECSQTMGHDKMYWYQQDPGMELHLIHYSYGVNSTEKGDLSSESTVSRIRTEHFPLTLESARPSHTSQYLCASSQQGGNEQFFGPGTRLTVL.

The chain uses TRBV18 and TRBJ2-3; D is ambiguous. Trimming cost V 2 bases and J 2 bases, with 8 bases left between them. Looked up from germline, CDR1 is KGHSH and CDR2 is LQKENI. The CDR3 is 14 amino acids. This chain's CDR3 is CASSPTTSTDTQYF. The CDR3 DNA sequence: TGTGCCAGCTCACCAACTACATCCACAGATACGCAGTATTTT.

The CDR3 DNA is TGTGCCAGCAGTTCCCCAGCGGGAGGGCCGAAGGATGAGCAGTTCTTC. This codes for CASSSPAGGPKDEQFF. The chain links TRBV5-4 to TRBJ2-1; TRBD2 matches at 10 bases. CDR1 SGHNT and CDR2 YYREEE come from the germline V gene (reference sequence). The CDR3 contains 16 residues. Trimming at V came to 5 bases and at J to 8 bases, leaving 13 bases not matched to a gene.

The chain links TRBV11-2 to TRBJ2-7; 9 nucleotides align to TRBD1. The CDR3 length is 17 residues. The V segment lost 5 bases and the J segment 4 bases; nucleotides outside the gene matches: 15. CDR1 SGHAT and CDR2 FQNNGV come from the germline V gene. The CDR3 protein is CASSPGQGGGSWYEQYF. CDR3 DNA: TGTGCCAGCAGCCCGGGACAGGGTGGGGGCTCGTGGTACGAGCAGTACTTC.

This clonotype was picked up one time. The J gene is TRBJ2-7, the V gene TRBV5-1; 9 nucleotides align to TRBD2. The CDR3 covers 15 residues. Germline V gene data show CDR1 as SGHRS and CDR2 as YFSETQ. J was trimmed by 4 bases and V by 1 base; bases with no gene match: 6. The DNA of the CDR3 is TGCGCCAGCAGCTTGTCTAGCGGGATAGGGTACGAGCAGTACTTC. Its translation: CASSLSSGIGYEQYF. Complete variable domain (other parts from reference TRBV5-1 and TRBJ2-7): KAGVTQTPRYLIKTRGQQVTLSCSPISGHRSVSWYQQTPGQGLQFLFEYFSETQRNKGNFPGRFSGRQFSNSRSEMNVSTLELGDSALYLCASSLSSGIGYEQYFGPGTRLTVT.

This clonotype was seen once. V usage is TRBV5-1 and J usage is TRBJ2-3; D is uncertain. CDR1 is SGHRS, CDR2 YFSETQ, per germline. Trimming left V 1 base short and J 0 bases short, with 6 bases between. The CDR3 sequence is 14 residues long. CDR3: CASSLFPSTDTQYF. The CDR3 DNA is TGCGCCAGCAGCTTGTTTCCTAGCACAGATACGCAGTATTTT.

The rearrangement uses TRBV20-1 and TRBJ2-1; 14 bases are a match to TRBD2. In germline, CDR1 is DFQATT, CDR2 SNEGSKA (reference sequence). With V trimmed by 5 bases and J by 7 bases, 7 bases remained unmatched. This CDR3 has 15 residues. CDR3 nucleotides: TGCAGTGCTGACCTCGGGACTAGCGGGGGAAATGAGCAGTTCTTC. Protein sequence: CSADLGTSGGNEQFF.